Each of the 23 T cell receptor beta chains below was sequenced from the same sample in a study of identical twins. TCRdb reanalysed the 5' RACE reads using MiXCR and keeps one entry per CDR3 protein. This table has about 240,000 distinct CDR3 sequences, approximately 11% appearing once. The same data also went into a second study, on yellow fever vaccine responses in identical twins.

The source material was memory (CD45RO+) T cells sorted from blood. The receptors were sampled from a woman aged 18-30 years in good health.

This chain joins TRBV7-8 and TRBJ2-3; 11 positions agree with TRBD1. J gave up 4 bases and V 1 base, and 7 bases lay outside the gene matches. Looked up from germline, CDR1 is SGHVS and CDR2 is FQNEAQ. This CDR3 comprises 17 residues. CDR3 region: CASSLGGPGQGADTQYF. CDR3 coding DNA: TGTGCCAGCAGCTTAGGCGGGCCGGGACAGGGGGCAGATACGCAGTATTTT.

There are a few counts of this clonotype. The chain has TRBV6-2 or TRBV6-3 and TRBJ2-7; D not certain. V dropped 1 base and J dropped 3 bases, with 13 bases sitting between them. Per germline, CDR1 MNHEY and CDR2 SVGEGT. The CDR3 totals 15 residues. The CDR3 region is CASSYLTDSGYEQYF. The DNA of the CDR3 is TGTGCCAGCAGTTACTTAACGGATTCGGGCTACGAGCAGTACTTC.

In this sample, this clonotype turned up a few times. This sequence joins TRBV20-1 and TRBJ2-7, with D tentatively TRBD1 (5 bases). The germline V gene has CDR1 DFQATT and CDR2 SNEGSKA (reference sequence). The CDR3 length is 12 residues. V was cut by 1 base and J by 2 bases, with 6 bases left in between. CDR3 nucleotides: TGCAGTGCTAGAGTAGGGGCCTACGAGCAGTACTTC. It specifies CSARVGAYEQYF.

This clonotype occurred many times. The CDR3 sequence: CASSLEGQSTDTQYF. The DNA of the CDR3 is TGTGCCAGCAGCTTAGAAGGACAGAGCACAGATACGCAGTATTTT. J is TRBJ2-3 and V is TRBV7-9, with D perhaps matching TRBD1 (6 bases). The germline gives CDR1 SEHNR, CDR2 FQNEAQ (reference sequence). The CDR3 has 15 residues. Trimming left V 1 base short and J 0 bases short, with 8 bases between.

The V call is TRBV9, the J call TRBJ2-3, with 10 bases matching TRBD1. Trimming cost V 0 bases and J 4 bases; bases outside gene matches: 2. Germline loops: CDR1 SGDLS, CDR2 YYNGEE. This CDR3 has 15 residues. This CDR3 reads CASSVEGQGADTQYF. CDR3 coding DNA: TGTGCCAGCAGCGTAGAAGGACAGGGGGCAGATACGCAGTATTTT.

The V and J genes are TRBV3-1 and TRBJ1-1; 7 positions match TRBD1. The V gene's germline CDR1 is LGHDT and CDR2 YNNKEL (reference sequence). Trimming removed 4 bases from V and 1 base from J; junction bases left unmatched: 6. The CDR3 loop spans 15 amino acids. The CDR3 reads CASSRTDRENTEAFF. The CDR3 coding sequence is TGTGCCAGCAGCCGAACAGACAGGGAGAACACTGAAGCTTTCTTT.

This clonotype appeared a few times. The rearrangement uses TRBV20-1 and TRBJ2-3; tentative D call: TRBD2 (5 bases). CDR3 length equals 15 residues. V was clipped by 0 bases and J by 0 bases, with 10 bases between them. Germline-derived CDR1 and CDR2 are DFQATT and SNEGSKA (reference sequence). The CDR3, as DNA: TGCAGTGCTAGAGAGACTATCCCAAGCACAGATACGCAGTATTTT. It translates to CSARETIPSTDTQYF.

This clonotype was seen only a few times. The CDR3 DNA reads TGCAGCGCTGTAGCGGGGCCGTACAATGAGCAGTTCTTC. Translating gives CSAVAGPYNEQFF. The chain combines TRBV29-1 with TRBJ2-1, with 8 bases that match TRBD2. V was clipped by 7 bases and J by 4 bases; unmatched bases: 6. From germline, CDR1 is SQVTM and CDR2 ANQGSEA. The CDR3 extends over 13 amino acids.

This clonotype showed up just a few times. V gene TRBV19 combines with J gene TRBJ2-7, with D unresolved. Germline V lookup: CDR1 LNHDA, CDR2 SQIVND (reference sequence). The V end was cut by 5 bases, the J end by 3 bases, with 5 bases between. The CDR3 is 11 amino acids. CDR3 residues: CASSHHYEQYF. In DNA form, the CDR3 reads TGTGCCAGTAGTCACCACTACGAGCAGTACTTC.

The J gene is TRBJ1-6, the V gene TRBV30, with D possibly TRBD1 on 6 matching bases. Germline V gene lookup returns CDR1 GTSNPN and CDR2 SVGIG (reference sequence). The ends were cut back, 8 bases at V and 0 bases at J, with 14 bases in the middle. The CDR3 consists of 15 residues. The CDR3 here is CAGTRDISYNSPLHF. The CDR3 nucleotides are TGTGCCGGAACCAGGGACATCTCCTATAATTCACCCCTCCACTTT.

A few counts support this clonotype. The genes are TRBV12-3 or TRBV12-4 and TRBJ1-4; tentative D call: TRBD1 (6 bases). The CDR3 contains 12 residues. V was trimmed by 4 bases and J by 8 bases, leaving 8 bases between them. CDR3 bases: TGTGCCAGCAGTTATAGGGGGGAAAAACTGTTTTTT. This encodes CASSYRGEKLFF.

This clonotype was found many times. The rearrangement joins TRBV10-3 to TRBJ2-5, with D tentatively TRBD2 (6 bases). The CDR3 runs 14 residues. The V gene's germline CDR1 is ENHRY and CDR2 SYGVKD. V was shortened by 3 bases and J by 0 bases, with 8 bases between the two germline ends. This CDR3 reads CAISETGDQETQYF. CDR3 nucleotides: TGTGCCATCAGTGAAACGGGGGACCAAGAGACCCAGTACTTC.

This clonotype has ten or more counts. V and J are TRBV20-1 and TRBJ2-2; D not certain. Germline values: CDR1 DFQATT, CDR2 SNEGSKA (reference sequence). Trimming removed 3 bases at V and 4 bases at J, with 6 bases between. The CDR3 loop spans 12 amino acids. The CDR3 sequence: CSASATTGELFF. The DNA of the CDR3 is TGCAGTGCTAGTGCAACCACCGGGGAGCTGTTTTTT.

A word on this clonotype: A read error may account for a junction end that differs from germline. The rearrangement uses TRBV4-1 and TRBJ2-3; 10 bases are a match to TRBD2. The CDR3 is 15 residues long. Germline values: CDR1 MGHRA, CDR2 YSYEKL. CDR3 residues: CASTQGLAVTDTQYF. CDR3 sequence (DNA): TGCGCCAGCACCCAAGGACTAGCGGTCACAGATACGCAGTATTTT.

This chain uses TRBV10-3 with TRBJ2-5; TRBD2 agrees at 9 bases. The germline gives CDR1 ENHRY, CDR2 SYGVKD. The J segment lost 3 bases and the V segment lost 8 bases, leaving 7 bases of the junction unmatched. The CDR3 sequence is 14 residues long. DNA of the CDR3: TGTGCCATCTCCCCTAGCGGGGCCAAAGAGACCCAGTACTTC. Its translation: CAISPSGAKETQYF.

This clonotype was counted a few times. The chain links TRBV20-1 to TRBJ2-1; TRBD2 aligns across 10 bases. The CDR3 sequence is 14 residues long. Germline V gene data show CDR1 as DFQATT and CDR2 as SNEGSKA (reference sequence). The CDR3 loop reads CSLRLAGSHNEQFF. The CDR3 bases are TGCAGCCTTAGACTAGCGGGTTCCCACAATGAGCAGTTCTTC.

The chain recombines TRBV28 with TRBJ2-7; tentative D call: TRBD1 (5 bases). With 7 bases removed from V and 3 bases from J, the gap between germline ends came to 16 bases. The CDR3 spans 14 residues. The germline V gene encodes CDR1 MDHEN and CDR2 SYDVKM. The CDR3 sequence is CASTYKGRVYEQYF. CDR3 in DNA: TGTGCCAGCACCTATAAGGGGCGCGTCTACGAGCAGTACTTC.

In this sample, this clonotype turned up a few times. CDR3 in amino acids: CAISESTGRKYF. DNA for the CDR3: TGTGCCATCAGTGAGTCGACAGGGAGAAAGTACTTC. The rearrangement uses TRBV10-3 and TRBJ2-4; 7 bases are shared with TRBD1. CDR1 is ENHRY and CDR2 is SYGVKD in the germline V gene. The V segment lost 0 bases and the J segment 14 bases; nucleotides outside the gene matches: 4. CDR3 size: 12 residues.

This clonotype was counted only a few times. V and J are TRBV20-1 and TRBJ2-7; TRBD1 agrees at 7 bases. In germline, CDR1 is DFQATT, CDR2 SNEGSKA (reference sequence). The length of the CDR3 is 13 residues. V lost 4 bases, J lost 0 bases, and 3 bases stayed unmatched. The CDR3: CSAKGQNSYEQYF. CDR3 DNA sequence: TGCAGTGCTAAGGGACAGAACTCCTACGAGCAGTACTTC.

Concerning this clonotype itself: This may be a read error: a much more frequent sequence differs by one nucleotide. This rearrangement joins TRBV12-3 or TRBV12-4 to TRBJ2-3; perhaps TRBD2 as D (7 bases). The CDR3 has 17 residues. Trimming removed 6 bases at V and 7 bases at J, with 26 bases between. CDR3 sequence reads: CASSSTVRRGGRNTQYF. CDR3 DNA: TGTGCCAGCAGCTCGACAGTCCGAAGGGGGGGGCGGAATACGCAGTATTTT.

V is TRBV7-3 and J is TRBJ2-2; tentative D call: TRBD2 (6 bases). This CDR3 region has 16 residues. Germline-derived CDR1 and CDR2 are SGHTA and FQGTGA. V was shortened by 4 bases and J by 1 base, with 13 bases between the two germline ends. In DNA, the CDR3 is TGTGCCAGCAGCTATGGGGGGATGCAGAACACCGGGGAGCTGTTTTTT. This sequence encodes CASSYGGMQNTGELFF. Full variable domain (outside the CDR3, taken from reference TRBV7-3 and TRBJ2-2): GAGVSQTPSNKVTEKGKYVELRCDPISGHTALYWYRQSLGQGPEFLIYFQGTGAADDSGLPNDRFFAVRPEGSVSTLKIQRTERGDSAVYLCASSYGGMQNTGELFFGEGSRLTVL.

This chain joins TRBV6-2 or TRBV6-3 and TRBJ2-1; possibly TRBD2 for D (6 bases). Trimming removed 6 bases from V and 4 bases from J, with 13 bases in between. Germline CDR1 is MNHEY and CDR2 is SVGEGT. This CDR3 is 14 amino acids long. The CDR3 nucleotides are TGTGCCAGCAGCCCAGCGGGCCAATACAATGAGCAGTTCTTC. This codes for CASSPAGQYNEQFF.

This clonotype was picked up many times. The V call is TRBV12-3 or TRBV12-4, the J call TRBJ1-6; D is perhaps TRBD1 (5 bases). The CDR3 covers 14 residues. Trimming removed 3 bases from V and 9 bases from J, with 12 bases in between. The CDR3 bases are TGTGCCAGCAGTTTCGGTCAGGGAAGTTCACCCCTCCACTTT. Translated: CASSFGQGSSPLHF.